Only a few counts were recorded for the clone carrying this T cell receptor beta chain. The antigen is unknown. Researchers ran the PCR with 60 Vbeta and 13 Jbeta primers. Original data processing: Unique TCR beta chains numbered around 75 million in a later analysis, with about 11 million shared. Generated by immunoSEQ multiplex PCR, the TCRdb table keeps only in-frame clones and is missing some. For V, J and clone size, that table is used; D and trimming come from the DNA. Here the sample spans 200,000 to 250,000 clones, roughly 84% being singletons. The data were obtained in a study of cytomegalovirus exposure and HLA in healthy donors. Overall study findings and caveats: In an earlier analysis, most TCR beta V segments were productive about 87% or about 30% of the time. The HLA-A and HLA-B alleles of most subjects were reportedly predicted accurately from TCR beta sequences.

CDR1 KGHSH and CDR2 LQKENI come from the germline V gene. The CDR3 contains 14 residues. V was pared by 2 bases and J by 7 bases, with 15 bases between. The sequence was collected from a human donor in good health. This chain links TRBV18 with TRBJ2-7; possible D gene TRBD2, 6 bases. Sequencing was done on a sample of PBMCs. The CDR3 is CASSPGRAGREQYF. The CDR3 DNA reads TGTGCCAGCTCACCAGGAAGGGCGGGGAGAGAGCAGTACTTC.